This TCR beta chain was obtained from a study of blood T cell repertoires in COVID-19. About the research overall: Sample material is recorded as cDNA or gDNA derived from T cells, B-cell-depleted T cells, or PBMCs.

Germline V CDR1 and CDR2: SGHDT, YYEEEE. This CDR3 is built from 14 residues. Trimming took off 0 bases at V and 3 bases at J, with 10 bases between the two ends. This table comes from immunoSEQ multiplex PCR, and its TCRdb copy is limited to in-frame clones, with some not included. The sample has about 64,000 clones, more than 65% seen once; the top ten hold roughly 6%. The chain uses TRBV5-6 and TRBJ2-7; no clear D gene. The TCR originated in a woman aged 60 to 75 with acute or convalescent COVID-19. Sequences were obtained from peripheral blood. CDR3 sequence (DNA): TGTGCCAGCAGCTTGGGGCAGGTCCTCTACGAGCAGTACTTC. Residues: CASSLGQVLYEQYF.